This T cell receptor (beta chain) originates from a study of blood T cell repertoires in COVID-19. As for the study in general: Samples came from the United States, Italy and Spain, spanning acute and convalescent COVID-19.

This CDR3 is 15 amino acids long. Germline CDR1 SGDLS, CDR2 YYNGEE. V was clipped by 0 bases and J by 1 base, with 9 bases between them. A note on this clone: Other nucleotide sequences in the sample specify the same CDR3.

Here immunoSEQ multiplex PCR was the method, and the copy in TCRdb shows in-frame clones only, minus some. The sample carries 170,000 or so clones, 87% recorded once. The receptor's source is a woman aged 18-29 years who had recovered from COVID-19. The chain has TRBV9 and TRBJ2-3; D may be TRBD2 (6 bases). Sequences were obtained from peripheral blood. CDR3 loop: CASSVVEGRTDTQYF. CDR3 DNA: TGTGCCAGCAGCGTAGTGGAGGGTCGCACAGATACGCAGTATTTT.